The 27 T cell receptor beta chains below were found in one sample sequenced in a study of radiotherapy plus CTLA-4 blockade in lung cancer. Libraries were prepared by immunoSEQ multiplex PCR; TCRdb keeps only in-frame clonotypes and omits some of them. This sample has some 49,000 clones; 70% to 90% occur once, and the top ten carry around 30%. Sequences were derived from peripheral blood, sampled from a patient treated with radiotherapy plus ipilimumab. These receptors came from a human donor with non-small cell lung cancer whose response to radiotherapy plus ipilimumab could not be evaluated.

The rearrangement joins TRBV28 to TRBJ1-5; TRBD1 is a possible D gene (6 bases). V was pared by 5 bases and J by 3 bases, with 14 bases between. CDR3 length: 15 residues. Germline V gene lookup returns CDR1 MDHEN and CDR2 SYDVKM. The CDR3 sequence: CASSPPDRYNQPQHF. CDR3 in DNA: TGTGCCAGCAGTCCCCCTGACAGGTACAATCAGCCCCAGCATTTT.

CDR3 sequence reads: CASSFNSGWQYF. CDR3 DNA sequence: TGCGCCAGCAGCTTTAATAGCGGGTGGCAGTATTTT. The chain combines TRBV5-1 with TRBJ2-3, with 7 bases that match TRBD2. J was trimmed by 11 bases and V by 2 bases; bases with no gene match: 5. CDR1 and CDR2 from the germline V gene are SGHRS and YFSETQ. The CDR3 has 12 amino acids.

The genes are TRBV11-2 and TRBJ1-1; 7 bases are a match to TRBD1. V trimming: 3 bases; J trimming: 3 bases; junction bases outside the gene matches: 7. The CDR3 sequence is 15 residues long. The germline CDR1 and CDR2 sequences are SGHAT and FQNNGV. The CDR3 loop is CASSFSTGFDTEAFF. The CDR3 coding sequence is TGTGCCAGCAGCTTCTCGACAGGGTTTGACACTGAAGCTTTCTTT. Using reference TRBV11-2 and TRBJ1-1 for the parts outside the CDR3, the full variable domain is EAGVAQSPRYKIIEKRQSVAFWCNPISGHATLYWYQQILGQGPKLLIQFQNNGVVDDSQLPKDRFSAERLKGVDSTLKIQPAKLEDSAVYLCASSFSTGFDTEAFFGQGTRLTVV.

The chain has TRBV11-2 and TRBJ2-1, with TRBD2 as a possible D gene (7 bases). Trimming stripped 3 bases from V and 8 bases from J, with 20 bases between. There are 16 residues in the CDR3. Looked up from germline, CDR1 is SGHAT and CDR2 is FQNNGV. The CDR3 reads CASSFPSGGWMDEQFF. The CDR3 bases are TGTGCCAGCAGCTTCCCTTCGGGGGGCTGGATGGATGAGCAGTTCTTC.

The chain carries TRBV6-1 and TRBJ1-1, with D maybe TRBD1 (5 bases). Trimming pared 3 bases from V and 5 bases from J, leaving 19 bases between. The CDR3 loop spans 16 amino acids. CDR1 and CDR2 (germline): MNHNS, SASEGT. The CDR3 loop reads CASSDPSRQGRTEAFF. CDR3 coding DNA: TGTGCCAGCAGTGATCCCTCGCGGCAGGGAAGGACTGAAGCTTTCTTT.

The chain links TRBV4-1 to TRBJ2-7; D may be TRBD1 (6 bases). Trimming stripped 0 bases from V and 4 bases from J, with 19 bases between. Germline V gene sequence: CDR1 MGHRA, CDR2 YSYEKL. The CDR3 runs 17 residues. The CDR3 DNA sequence: TGCGCCAGCAGCCAAGAGGTCGCCGCGGTACAGGGATACGAGCAGTACTTC. It specifies CASSQEVAAVQGYEQYF.

V usage is TRBV14 and J usage is TRBJ2-1, with D possibly TRBD2 on 5 matching bases. V was trimmed by 7 bases and J by 1 base, leaving 14 bases between them. Germline V gives CDR1 SGHDN, CDR2 FVKESK. The CDR3 has 15 amino acids. DNA of the CDR3: TGTGCCAGCACCCCCCGAGCGGAGTCCTACAATGAGCAGTTCTTC. Translation: CASTPRAESYNEQFF. The entire variable domain, with the rest obtained from reference TRBV14 and TRBJ2-1, is as follows: EAGVTQFPSHSVIEKGQTVTLRCDPISGHDNLYWYRRVMGKEIKFLLHFVKESKQDESGMPNNRFLAERTGGTYSTLKVQPAELEDSGVYFCASTPRAESYNEQFFGPGTRLTVL.

This sequence joins TRBV9 and TRBJ2-3, with 7 positions matching TRBD2. Losses at the gene ends were 3 bases for V and 0 bases for J; bases not matched to a gene: 7. This CDR3 is built from 16 residues. Per germline, CDR1 SGDLS and CDR2 YYNGEE. The CDR3 sequence: CASSARLATSTDTQYF. CDR3 coding DNA: TGTGCCAGCAGCGCCCGACTAGCAACGAGCACAGATACGCAGTATTTT.

This chain connects TRBV11-2 to TRBJ2-1, with 7 bases lining up with TRBD1. The CDR3 is 16 residues long. CDR1 is SGHAT and CDR2 is FQNNGV in the germline V gene. After removal of 4 bases from V and 7 bases from J, the junction contained 13 bases not matched to a gene. CDR3 residues: CASSSLSGQLNNEQFF. CDR3 coding DNA: TGTGCCAGCAGCTCTCTTTCGGGACAGTTGAATAATGAGCAGTTCTTC.

The rearrangement joins TRBV6-5 to TRBJ2-3, with D unclear. Germline loops: CDR1 MNHEY, CDR2 SVGAGI. The CDR3 has 11 residues. V was clipped by 5 bases and J by 6 bases, with 6 bases between them. The CDR3 sequence is CASSHLDTQYF. DNA of the CDR3: TGTGCCAGCAGTCATTTGGATACGCAGTATTTT.

Only one count was recorded for this clone. This chain links TRBV19 with TRBJ2-6; 7 nucleotides line up with TRBD1. The V and J ends lost 8 bases and 0 bases, in that order; junction bases with no gene match: 13. From germline, CDR1 is LNHDA and CDR2 SQIVND (reference sequence). This CDR3 contains 18 residues. CDR3 loop: CASQVEGASVSGANVLTF. The DNA of the CDR3 is TGTGCCAGTCAGGTCGAGGGGGCCTCGGTCTCTGGGGCCAACGTCCTGACTTTC.

V usage is TRBV10-3 and J usage is TRBJ2-4, with TRBD1 matching 7 bases. Germline V gene sequence: CDR1 ENHRY, CDR2 SYGVKD. The CDR3 has 16 amino acids. V lost 0 bases and J lost 5; bases outside the gene matches: 7. CDR3 protein: CAISESGLRGQNIQYF. The CDR3 nucleotides read TGTGCCATCAGTGAGTCAGGATTGAGGGGGCAAAACATTCAGTACTTC.

The chain has TRBV5-5 and TRBJ1-5; no firm D call. Germline V gene sequence: CDR1 SGHKS, CDR2 YYEKEE (reference sequence). The CDR3 extends over 14 amino acids. The V end lost 5 bases, the J end lost 0 bases, and 9 bases lay between the germline ends. CDR3 sequence (DNA): TGTGCCAGCAGATTCGGACTTAGCAATCAGCCCCAGCATTTT. This encodes CASRFGLSNQPQHF.

The chain links TRBV29-1 to TRBJ1-4; 10 nucleotides agree with TRBD1. J was trimmed by 6 bases and V by 4 bases; bases with no gene match: 11. Germline V gene data show CDR1 as SQVTM and CDR2 as ANQGSEA. CDR3 length: 16 amino acids. CDR3 sequence reads: CSVGGTPGQGYEKLFF. For the CDR3, the DNA is TGCAGCGTTGGTGGCACCCCGGGACAGGGGTATGAAAAACTGTTTTTT.

This clone appeared a single time. The V gene is TRBV19, the J gene TRBJ2-1, with D perhaps matching TRBD2 (6 bases). Germline V lookup: CDR1 LNHDA, CDR2 SQIVND (reference sequence). Trimming shortened V by 5 bases and J by 8 bases, and 13 bases separated the two germline ends. This CDR3 comprises 13 residues. This CDR3 is CASSVTSSYEQFF. For the CDR3, the DNA is TGTGCCAGTAGTGTCACTAGCTCGTATGAGCAGTTCTTC.

The chain links TRBV28 to TRBJ2-7; D is uncertain. V gave up 5 bases and J gave up 6 bases, with 17 bases separating them. Germline V gives CDR1 MDHEN, CDR2 SYDVKM. This CDR3 comprises 14 residues. Here the CDR3 DNA reads TGTGCCAGCAGTCTCAGCCCTGGAGTCCCCGAGCAGTACTTC. Its translation: CASSLSPGVPEQYF.

This clone was picked up a small number of times. The chain is built from TRBV5-1 and TRBJ2-5; 7 bases fit TRBD1. Germline CDR1 and CDR2: SGHRS and YFSETQ. V trimming: 0 bases; J trimming: 2 bases; junction bases outside the gene matches: 7. The CDR3 contains 16 residues. This chain's CDR3 is CASSLALRQGQETQYF. The CDR3 bases are TGCGCCAGCAGCTTGGCATTACGACAGGGTCAAGAGACCCAGTACTTC.

This clone was seen once. The V and J genes are TRBV19 and TRBJ2-7, with TRBD2 matching over 15 bases. The V and J ends lost 10 bases and 0 bases, in that order; junction bases with no gene match: 7. The germline V gene encodes CDR1 LNHDA and CDR2 SQIVND (reference sequence). CDR3 length: 16 residues. The CDR3 spells CATRTSGRATSYEQYF. In nucleotides, the CDR3 is TGTGCCACTAGGACTAGCGGGAGGGCAACCTCCTACGAGCAGTACTTC.

The genes are TRBV5-1 and TRBJ1-1; TRBD1 agrees at 8 bases. Germline V CDR1 and CDR2: SGHRS, YFSETQ. V was pared by 0 bases and J by 3 bases, with 10 bases of the junction left unmatched. The CDR3 contains 17 residues. CDR3 DNA sequence: TGCGCCAGCAGCTTGGCCGCGACAGGGGTACTTTACACTGAAGCTTTCTTT. The encoded protein is CASSLAATGVLYTEAFF.

This clone came up a few times. V usage is TRBV5-6 and J usage is TRBJ2-2, with TRBD2 matching 10 bases. CDR3 size: 18 residues. In germline, CDR1 is SGHDT, CDR2 YYEEEE. Losses at the gene ends were 3 bases for V and 6 bases for J; bases not matched to a gene: 14. The CDR3, as DNA: TGTGCCAGCAGCTCCGCCCCTAGCGGGAGCTTGGTGGCCGGGGAGCTGTTTTTT. It codes for CASSSAPSGSLVAGELFF. Full variable domain (rest looked up from reference TRBV5-6 and TRBJ2-2): DAGVTQSPTHLIKTRGQQVTLRCSPKSGHDTVSWYQQALGQGPQFIFQYYEEEERQRGNFPDRFSGHQFPNYSSELNVNALLLGDSALYLCASSSAPSGSLVAGELFFGEGSRLTVL.

The J gene is TRBJ1-2, the V gene TRBV10-3, with 7 nucleotides matching TRBD1. This CDR3 spans 13 amino acids. V was pared by 6 bases and J by 5 bases, with 6 bases of the junction left unmatched. The V gene's germline CDR1 is ENHRY and CDR2 SYGVKD. This CDR3 reads CAISRDSPYGYTF. CDR3 in DNA: TGTGCCATCAGCCGGGACAGCCCGTATGGCTACACCTTC.

This chain joins TRBV6-5 and TRBJ1-4; D possibly corresponds to TRBD1 (6 bases). Germline V gives CDR1 MNHEY, CDR2 SVGAGI. V was pared by 2 bases and J by 10 bases, with 17 bases between. There are 15 residues in the CDR3. The CDR3 nucleotides are TGTGCCAGCAGTTACCGCCAGGGGCTGAGAGGAAAACTGTTTTTT. This encodes CASSYRQGLRGKLFF.

This chain uses TRBV4-3 with TRBJ2-5, with no clear D. With the DNA end fitting TRBJ2-7 better, the J assignment may be wrong. The CDR3 is 16 residues long. Germline assignment: CDR1 LGHNA and CDR2 YSLEER. The CDR3 loop reads CASSQDRWTDSYEQYF. The CDR3 DNA follows: TGCGCCAGCAGCCAAGATAGGTGGACGGACTCCTACGAGCAGTACTTC.

The V and J genes are TRBV28 and TRBJ1-5, with D possibly matching TRBD1 (5 bases). Germline CDR1 MDHEN, CDR2 SYDVKM. V dropped 3 bases and J dropped 0 bases, with 12 bases sitting between them. The CDR3 has 16 residues. This CDR3 is CASSLPGTYSNQPQHF. The CDR3 DNA reads as TGTGCCAGCAGTTTGCCCGGGACTTATAGCAATCAGCCCCAGCATTTT.

The J gene is TRBJ2-5, the V gene TRBV18; the D gene is possibly TRBD1 (5 bases). The length of the CDR3 is 16 residues. V was cut by 6 bases and J by 4 bases, with 21 bases left in between. Germline assignment: CDR1 KGHSH and CDR2 LQKENI. DNA for the CDR3: TGTGCCAGCTCGCACAACCCCGGGCAGGGTACAGAGACCCAGTACTTC. This gives the protein CASSHNPGQGTETQYF.

This chain joins TRBV6-6 and TRBJ2-5, with TRBD2 matching over 11 bases. Germline V CDR1 and CDR2: MNHNY, SVGAGI (reference sequence). CDR3 size: 15 residues. Unmatched junction bases numbered 7, after V lost 6 bases and J lost 4 bases. CDR3 bases: TGTGCCAGCAGCTCATTTGGACTAGCGGGAGAGACCCAGTACTTC. Its protein is CASSSFGLAGETQYF.

This clone was found once. V is TRBV6-5 and J is TRBJ2-7; TRBD2 aligns across 8 bases. CDR3 length equals 16 residues. Germline CDR1 reads MNHEY; CDR2 reads SVGAGI. After removal of 0 bases from V and 0 bases from J, the junction contained 4 bases not matched to a gene. CDR3 coding DNA: TGTGCCAGCAGTTACTCGTGGCGGGAGGTCTCCTACGAGCAGTACTTC. It is translated as CASSYSWREVSYEQYF.